This passage covers 14 T cell receptor beta chains from one sample sequenced in a study of CD8 T cells in ankylosing spondylitis. TCRdb passed the 5' RACE reads through MiXCR, listing each CDR3 protein once. The top ten hold about 0.5% of the sample, which has hundreds of thousands of distinct CDR3 sequences, about an eighth seen once. Findings and limits, study-wide: Characteristic of ankylosing spondylitis blood, it appeared, was a TCR beta motif comprising several highly homologous variants.

Their antigens are not known. The sequenced sample was blood, either unsorted or a sorted T cell fraction (not recorded which). The receptors originated from a male donor with ankylosing spondylitis.

This clonotype was found a few times. Here the CDR3 reads CASSSMRGSAGELFF. In DNA form, the CDR3 reads TGTGCCAGCAGCTCTATGAGGGGTAGCGCCGGGGAGCTGTTTTTT. The chain links TRBV27 to TRBJ2-2; D is possibly TRBD1 or TRBD2 (5 bases each). Germline assignment: CDR1 MNHEY and CDR2 SMNVEV (reference sequence). This CDR3 contains 15 residues. V was clipped by 6 bases and J by 6 bases, with 17 bases between them.

This clonotype was seen only a few times. The chain uses TRBV7-2 and TRBJ2-7; D assignment may be TRBD1 or TRBD2 (5 bases each). Trimming removed 4 bases at V and 5 bases at J, with 15 bases between. There are 14 residues in the CDR3. Germline V lookup: CDR1 SGHTA, CDR2 FQGNSA. The chain's CDR3 is CASSSPGRMDEQYF. The CDR3, as DNA: TGTGCCAGCAGCTCGCCAGGGAGAATGGACGAGCAGTACTTC.

This clonotype was detected a few times. The CDR3 is CASSQDERQGRRQYF. The CDR3 region has the DNA TGCGCCAGCAGCCAAGATGAGAGGCAGGGCCGTAGGCAGTACTTC. The chain joins TRBV4-3 to TRBJ2-7; tentative D call: TRBD1 (5 bases). V lost 0 bases and J 9 bases, leaving 18 bases between the germline ends. This CDR3 has 15 amino acids. CDR1 and CDR2 (germline): LGHNA, YSLEER.

The gene calls are TRBV12-3 or TRBV12-4 and TRBJ2-1; TRBD2 agrees at 10 bases. Trimming took 5 bases from V and 4 from J; bases not matched to a gene: 5. The CDR3 loop spans 15 amino acids. In DNA form, the CDR3 reads TGTGCCAGCAGTGCTAGCGGGGGCCCATACAATGAGCAGTTCTTC. Residues: CASSASGGPYNEQFF.

This clonotype was detected only a few times. The rearrangement links TRBV7-9 to TRBJ2-5; D is ambiguous. V was cut by 2 bases and J by 1 base, with 8 bases left in between. This CDR3 comprises 14 residues. Germline V gene sequence: CDR1 SEHNR, CDR2 FQNEAQ (reference sequence). CDR3 DNA: TGTGCCAGCAGCTTACAGACAATCCAAGAGACCCAGTACTTC. It translates to CASSLQTIQETQYF.

This clonotype was recorded at least ten times. The J gene is TRBJ1-2, the V gene TRBV6-5; tentatively, D is TRBD1 (5 bases). Per the germline V gene, CDR1 is MNHEY and CDR2 is SVGAGI. The CDR3 consists of 13 residues. The ends were cut back, 6 bases at V and 2 bases at J, with 10 bases in the middle. The CDR3 loop is CASSYEGNYGYTF. The CDR3 nucleotides read TGTGCCAGCAGCTACGAGGGGAACTATGGCTACACCTTC.

The table lists this clonotype with a few counts. The V call is TRBV12-3 or TRBV12-4, the J call TRBJ2-7, with TRBD1 identical over 8 bases. The V gene end was trimmed by 3 bases and the J gene end by 12 bases; junction bases not matched to a gene: 7. The CDR3 has 12 amino acids. The CDR3 DNA sequence: TGTGCCAGCAGTTTCTCAGGACAGGGACTGTACTTC. It yields the protein CASSFSGQGLYF.

This clonotype has a handful of counts. Here the CDR3 reads CASSLQGSGTDTQYF. CDR3 bases: TGCGCCAGCAGCTTACAGGGGTCCGGCACAGATACGCAGTATTTT. The chain employs TRBV5-1 and TRBJ2-3; TRBD1 agrees at 7 bases. CDR1 is SGHRS and CDR2 is YFSETQ in the germline V gene. The CDR3 consists of 15 residues. V lost 2 bases to trimming and J lost 1 base; unmatched junction nucleotides: 4.

This clonotype was counted many times. The chain is built from TRBV20-1 and TRBJ1-5, with TRBD1 matching over 7 bases. CDR3 size: 12 residues. CDR1 and CDR2 from the germline V gene are DFQATT and SNEGSKA (reference sequence). Trimming cost V 3 bases and J 10 bases; bases outside gene matches: 6. The CDR3 DNA sequence: TGCAGTGCTAGTGGGACAGTACGTCCCCAGCATTTT. Amino acids: CSASGTVRPQHF.

The rearrangement uses TRBV7-2 and TRBJ1-2, with D tentatively TRBD1 (6 bases). Germline V gene lookup returns CDR1 SGHTA and CDR2 FQGNSA. The V end lost 3 bases, the J end lost 3 bases, and 14 bases lay between the germline ends. The CDR3 loop spans 15 amino acids. CDR3 amino acids: CASSFDPRQDYGYTF. CDR3 sequence (DNA): TGTGCCAGCAGCTTCGACCCGCGACAGGACTATGGCTACACCTTC.

This clonotype was observed at least ten times. The CDR3 nucleotides are TGCAGCGTGAGCCTCTTGGGTAGCACAGATACGCAGTATTTT. This translates into CSVSLLGSTDTQYF. The chain couples TRBV29-1 to TRBJ2-3; unclear D gene. CDR3 length equals 14 residues. Germline V CDR1 and CDR2: SQVTM, ANQGSEA. V gave up 6 bases and J gave up 0 bases, with 13 bases separating them.

V is TRBV7-9 and J is TRBJ1-2; 7 positions agree with TRBD1. Germline trimming cut 5 bases from V and 4 bases from J; bases unmatched to any gene: 7. CDR1 and CDR2 from the germline V gene are SEHNR and FQNEAQ (reference sequence). The CDR3 runs to 14 residues. CDR3 protein: CASSPMGQFYGYTF. The CDR3 DNA sequence: TGTGCCAGCAGCCCCATGGGACAGTTCTATGGCTACACCTTC.

This chain joins TRBV4-2 and TRBJ2-5, with D possibly TRBD2 on 6 matching bases. The V gene lost 5 bases and the J gene lost 5 bases, with 24 bases spanning the gap. The germline gives CDR1 LGHNA, CDR2 YNFKEQ. The CDR3 sequence is 17 residues long. The chain's CDR3 is CASSFLGGRRERETQYF. The CDR3 DNA reads as TGTGCCAGCAGCTTTCTTGGCGGCAGGCGGGAAAGGGAGACCCAGTACTTC.

Only a few counts were recorded for this clonotype. The CDR3 loop is CASSQILRVGELFF. The CDR3 region has the DNA TGCGCCAGCAGCCAGATCCTCAGGGTAGGCGAGCTGTTTTTT. This chain uses TRBV4-3 with TRBJ2-2; maybe TRBD1 (5 bases). The germline V gene encodes CDR1 LGHNA and CDR2 YSLEER. Trimming stripped 3 bases from V and 11 bases from J, with 16 bases between. The CDR3 has 14 residues.